This TCR beta chain emerged from a study of a mutant IDH1 vaccine in newly diagnosed glioma. Across the whole study: Patients under treatment included 62.5% males and 37.5% females and had a mean age of about 37 years. Earlier therapy was either radiotherapy, temozolomide, or both, and most got both.

The assay was immunoSEQ multiplex PCR, and TCRdb's table has in-frame clones only and misses some. The profile shows tens of thousands of clones, around four fifths of them singletons. Note on this clone: Its antigen is unidentified.

CDR1 is MNHNS, CDR2 SASEGT, per germline. With 2 bases clipped from V and 3 bases from J, the junction kept 11 bases outside the gene matches. The CDR3 extends over 18 amino acids. Study-wide results and limits: It was more than 80% of patients that developed vaccine-induced immune responses.

The time point was: baseline, week 1 (first vaccination visit). Treatment: pre-vaccination baseline after standard-of-care therapy. The chain employs TRBV6-1 and TRBJ2-3, with TRBD1 matching over 10 bases. This sequence originates from a woman aged 18-35 years with glioma. Some clones in this sample may be carry-over from other donors' samples. This specimen consisted of peripheral blood mononuclear cells (PBMCs), obtained from a glioma patient treated with radiotherapy, temozolomide or both. CDR3 sequence reads: CASSEFPPTGGGTDTQYF. The CDR3 coding sequence is TGTGCCAGCAGTGAATTCCCCCCGACAGGGGGCGGGACAGATACGCAGTATTTT.